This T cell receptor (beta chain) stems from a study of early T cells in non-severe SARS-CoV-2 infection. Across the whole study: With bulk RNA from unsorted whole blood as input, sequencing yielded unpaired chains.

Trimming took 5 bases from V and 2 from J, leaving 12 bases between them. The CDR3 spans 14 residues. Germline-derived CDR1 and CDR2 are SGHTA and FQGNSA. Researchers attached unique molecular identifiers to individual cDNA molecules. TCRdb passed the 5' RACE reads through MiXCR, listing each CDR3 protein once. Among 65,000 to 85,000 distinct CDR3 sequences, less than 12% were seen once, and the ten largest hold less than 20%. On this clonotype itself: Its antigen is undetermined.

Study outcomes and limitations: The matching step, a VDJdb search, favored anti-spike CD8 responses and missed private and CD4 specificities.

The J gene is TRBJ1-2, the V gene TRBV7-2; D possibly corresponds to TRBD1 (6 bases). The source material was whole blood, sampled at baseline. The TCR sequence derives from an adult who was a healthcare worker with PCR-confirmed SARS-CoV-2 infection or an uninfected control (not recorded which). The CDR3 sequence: CASSPKGQNYGYTF. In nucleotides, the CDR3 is TGTGCCAGCAGCCCCAAAGGACAGAACTATGGCTACACCTTC.